One sample yielded the 14 T cell receptor beta chains listed below, sequenced in a study of T cell repertoires in cytomegalovirus infection. MiXCR, applied by TCRdb to the reads, yields one record per CDR3 protein. The sample records approximately 180,000 distinct CDR3 sequences, roughly 15% being singletons. What was sequenced was CD8+ T cells from PBMCs. The receptors stem from a human donor in good health (CMV status not recorded). Some clones in this sample may be carry-over from other donors' samples.

The chain combines TRBV24-1 with TRBJ2-5; D is perhaps TRBD2 (7 bases). Trimming removed 4 bases from V and 5 bases from J, with 10 bases in between. Germline CDR1 and CDR2: KGHDR and SFDVKD. This CDR3 region has 13 residues. CDR3 DNA sequence: TGTGCCACCAGTGACGGGGGGCCGGAGACCCAGTACTTC. Encoded protein: CATSDGGPETQYF.

This rearrangement joins TRBV12-3 or TRBV12-4 to TRBJ2-7; the D is unclear. The CDR3 contains 18 residues. The V and J ends lost 4 bases and 1 base respectively, with 23 bases between them. The CDR3 reads CASSSSRESLQFSYEQYF. In nucleotides, the CDR3 is TGTGCCAGCAGTTCCTCGAGAGAAAGTCTCCAATTTTCCTACGAGCAGTACTTC.

This clonotype was seen a handful of times. This chain joins TRBV12-3 or TRBV12-4 and TRBJ1-5; TRBD1 might be the D (5 bases). There are 15 residues in the CDR3. Trimming removed 3 bases from V and 1 base from J, with 10 bases in between. This CDR3 is CASSLKGRSNQPQHF. CDR3 bases: TGTGCCAGCAGTTTGAAGGGGAGAAGCAATCAGCCCCAGCATTTT.

The chain employs TRBV7-9 and TRBJ2-7, with D uncertain. The germline V gene encodes CDR1 SEHNR and CDR2 FQNEAQ (reference sequence). This CDR3 is built from 18 residues. The ends were cut back, 4 bases at V and 2 bases at J, with 24 bases in the middle. CDR3 region: CASSSRGGRPEPTYEQYF. In DNA, the CDR3 is TGTGCCAGCAGCTCCAGAGGTGGCAGACCAGAACCCACCTACGAGCAGTACTTC. Supplemented by reference TRBV7-9 and TRBJ2-7, the full variable domain reads DTGVSQNPRHKITKRGQNVTFRCDPISEHNRLYWYRQTLGQGPEFLTYFQNEAQLEKSRLLSDRFSAERPKGSFSTLEIQRTEQGDSAMYLCASSSRGGRPEPTYEQYFGPGTRLTVT.

The genes are TRBV29-1 and TRBJ1-1; TRBD1 is a possible D gene (6 bases). V was clipped by 6 bases and J by 2 bases, with 16 bases between them. Germline assignment: CDR1 SQVTM and CDR2 ANQGSEA. The CDR3 contains 14 residues. DNA for the CDR3: TGCAGCGTGATTTGGACAGTTCGAAACACTGAAGCTTTCTTT. This encodes CSVIWTVRNTEAFF.

This clonotype was seen a few times. V and J are TRBV11-2 and TRBJ2-3; D remains ambiguous. Germline CDR1 reads SGHAT; CDR2 reads FQNNGV. CDR3 length: 15 amino acids. V shed 5 bases and J shed 2 bases, with 14 bases lying between them. The chain's CDR3 is CASSQSYSLTDTQYF. The DNA of the CDR3 is TGTGCCAGCAGCCAGAGCTATTCCCTCACAGATACGCAGTATTTT.

J is TRBJ2-5 and V is TRBV5-6, with TRBD2 matching over 9 bases. The CDR3 contains 16 residues. Germline assignment: CDR1 SGHDT and CDR2 YYEEEE. Losses at the gene ends were 2 bases for V and 0 bases for J; bases not matched to a gene: 5. The CDR3 reads CASSLTSGGYQETQYF. Here the CDR3 DNA reads TGTGCCAGCAGCTTAACAAGCGGGGGGTACCAAGAGACCCAGTACTTC.

This clonotype was counted a few times. The chain has TRBV12-3 or TRBV12-4 and TRBJ2-1; TRBD2 aligns across 12 bases. Trimming took 6 bases from V and 6 from J; bases not matched to a gene: 3. The CDR3 totals 14 residues. Here the CDR3 DNA reads TGTGCCAGCAGGACTAGCGGGGGAGCCAATGAGCAGTTCTTC. It yields the protein CASRTSGGANEQFF.

The chain is built from TRBV5-6 and TRBJ2-4; D is possibly TRBD1 or TRBD2 (5 bases each). The germline gives CDR1 SGHDT, CDR2 YYEEEE. Trimming removed 4 bases at V and 6 bases at J, with 17 bases between. CDR3 length equals 15 residues. CDR3 sequence: CASSPGTAPRNIQYF. In nucleotides, the CDR3 is TGTGCCAGCAGCCCCGGGACGGCCCCCAGAAACATTCAGTACTTC.

This clonotype has only a few counts. V usage is TRBV29-1 and J usage is TRBJ2-7; D is perhaps TRBD1 (5 bases). The CDR3 totals 13 residues. Germline V gene data show CDR1 as SQVTM and CDR2 as ANQGSEA. The V gene lost 1 base and the J gene lost 7 bases, with 14 bases spanning the gap. In nucleotides, the CDR3 is TGCAGCGTTGAAGTCAGCAGGGAAGGGGAGCAGTACTTC. This translates into CSVEVSREGEQYF.

The chain uses TRBV6-2 or TRBV6-3 and TRBJ2-7; D might be TRBD1 or TRBD2, each matching 6 bases. V lost 0 bases, J lost 5 bases, and 11 bases lay in between. Germline V gene sequence: CDR1 MNHEY, CDR2 SVGEGT. The length of the CDR3 is 14 residues. The chain's CDR3 is CASSYSSGADEQYF. CDR3 nucleotides: TGTGCCAGCAGTTACTCATCGGGGGCGGACGAGCAGTACTTC.

The chain couples TRBV20-1 to TRBJ2-7; no clear D. The CDR3 length is 16 residues. Per germline, CDR1 DFQATT and CDR2 SNEGSKA (reference sequence). V lost 0 bases to trimming and J lost 2 bases, with 17 bases between them. This CDR3 is CSARDFGAIRTYEQYF. In nucleotides, the CDR3 is TGCAGTGCTAGAGATTTCGGCGCCATCCGTACCTACGAGCAGTACTTC.

This clonotype was observed a few times. The chain has TRBV7-9 and TRBJ2-2; D is unresolved. Germline loops: CDR1 SEHNR, CDR2 FQNEAQ (reference sequence). The ends were cut back, 4 bases at V and 4 bases at J, with 10 bases in the middle. This CDR3 region has 14 residues. CDR3 residues: CASSSPRITGELFF. CDR3 sequence (DNA): TGTGCCAGCAGCTCGCCTCGTATCACCGGGGAGCTGTTTTTT.

This clonotype showed up many times. This chain joins TRBV7-8 and TRBJ1-1, with D hard to call. Per germline, CDR1 SGHVS and CDR2 FQNEAQ. This CDR3 is 12 amino acids long. Trimming removed 5 bases at V and 4 bases at J, with 8 bases between. For the CDR3, the DNA is TGTGCCAGCAGCCTGCTCTCCACTGAAGCTTTCTTT. Protein: CASSLLSTEAFF.